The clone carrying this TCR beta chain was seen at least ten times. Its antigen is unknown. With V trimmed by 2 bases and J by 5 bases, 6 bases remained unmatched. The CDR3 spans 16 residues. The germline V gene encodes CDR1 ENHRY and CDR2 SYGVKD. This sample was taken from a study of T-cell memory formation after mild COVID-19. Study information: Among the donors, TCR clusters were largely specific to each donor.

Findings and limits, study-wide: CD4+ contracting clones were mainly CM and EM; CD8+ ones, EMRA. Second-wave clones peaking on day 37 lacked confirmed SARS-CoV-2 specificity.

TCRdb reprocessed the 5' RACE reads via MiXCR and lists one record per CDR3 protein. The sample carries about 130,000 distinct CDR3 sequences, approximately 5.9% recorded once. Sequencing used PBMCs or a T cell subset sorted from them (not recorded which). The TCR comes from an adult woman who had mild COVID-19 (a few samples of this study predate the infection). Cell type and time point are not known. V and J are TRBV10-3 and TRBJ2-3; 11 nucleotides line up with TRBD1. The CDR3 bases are TGTGCCATCAGTGAGCCGGACAGGGGGCTAGGAGATACGCAGTATTTT. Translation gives CAISEPDRGLGDTQYF.